Listed below are T cell receptor beta chains from one sample, sequenced in a study of T cells in Graves' hyperthyroidism and ophthalmopathy. TCRdb re-derived calls from the multiplex PCR reads in MiXCR, one entry per CDR3 protein. The sample has hundreds of thousands of distinct CDR3 sequences; 35% to 40% are singletons. The source material was blood. The receptors shown here come from a man aged 18 to 30 with Graves' hyperthyroidism. Both conserved end residues are part of each CDR3. Fields, in order: clone size, V gene, J gene, D gene, CDR3 protein, CDR3 DNA. A D gene is named only where the DNA matches it firmly. Not every row has a clone size; where given, it reads once, few, many or a size class.

many	TRBV2	TRBJ2-7	.	CASSDDRSYEQYF	TGTGCCAGCAGTGACGACAGATCCTACGAGCAGTACTTC
.	TRBV7-2	TRBJ2-7	TRBD1	CASSPRTGTPDEQYF	TGTGCCAGCAGCCCCAGGACAGGGACCCCGGACGAGCAGTACTTC
few	TRBV6-1	TRBJ1-5	.	CASSEIRVGQPQHF	TGTGCCAGCAGTGAAATCAGGGTCGGACAGCCCCAGCATTTT
.	TRBV19	TRBJ2-3	.	CASSHPFTDTQYF	TGTGCCAGTTCTCATCCGTTCACAGATACGCAGTATTTT
.	TRBV6-2/TRBV6-3	TRBJ2-7	.	CASSSDYYHEQYF	TGTGCCAGCAGTTCCGACTATTACCACGAGCAGTACTTC
.	TRBV19	TRBJ1-1	TRBD1	CASSTWTGGSEAFF	TGTGCCAGTAGTACCTGGACAGGGGGAAGCGAGGCTTTCTTT
.	TRBV7-2	TRBJ2-7	.	CASSPGPDEQYF	TGTGCCAGCAGCCCAGGGCCGGACGAGCAGTACTTC
.	TRBV2	TRBJ2-5	TRBD2	CASSEPLAGVTETQYF	TGTGCCAGCAGTGAACCTCTAGCGGGGGTGACAGAGACCCAGTACTTC
.	TRBV5-6	TRBJ1-5	.	CASSSLREDQPQHF	TGTGCCAGCAGCTCCCTACGGGAGGATCAGCCCCAGCATTTT
many	TRBV20-1	TRBJ1-2	.	CSALRGTGEGGYTF	TGCAGTGCCCTCAGGGGTACAGGTGAAGGAGGCTACACCTTC
many	TRBV4-1	TRBJ2-5	.	CASSQGLGGETQYF	TGCGCCAGCAGCCAAGGGCTAGGAGGGGAGACCCAGTACTTC
many	TRBV29-1	TRBJ1-1	.	CSAGGRNTEAFF	TGCAGCGCCGGAGGCCGGAACACTGAAGCTTTCTTT
many	TRBV19	TRBJ1-1	TRBD1	CASGQGRGTEAFF	TGTGCCAGCGGACAGGGGCGAGGCACTGAAGCTTTCTTT
.	TRBV5-5	TRBJ1-2	TRBD1	CASSPGTVHNYGYTF	TGTGCCAGCAGCCCTGGGACAGTTCATAACTATGGCTACACCTTC
few	TRBV14	TRBJ2-2	.	CASSQAYTGELFF	TGTGCCAGCAGCCAAGCTTACACCGGGGAGCTGTTTTTT
once	TRBV7-8	TRBJ1-4	.	CASSFGRAITNEKLFF	TGTGCCAGCAGCTTCGGCAGGGCAATCACTAATGAAAAACTGTTTTTT
many	TRBV7-6	TRBJ1-2	.	CASSSPGETDERGYGYTF	TGTGCCAGCAGCTCCCCGGGCGAAACGGACGAACGCGGCTATGGCTACACCTTC
few	TRBV9	TRBJ1-1	.	CASSVVGKGNTEAFF	TGTGCCAGCAGCGTCGTAGGGAAAGGGAACACTGAAGCTTTCTTT